The T cell receptor beta chain under discussion was sequenced for a study of patients and donors after allogeneic stem cell transplantation. TCRdb recomputed calls from the RT-PCR reads with MiXCR, one row per CDR3 protein. The table has 150,000 to 200,000 distinct CDR3 sequences, about 24% seen once. The TCR comes from a human donor who was either an allogeneic HSCT recipient or a stem cell or donor lymphocyte infusion donor (not recorded which). It is not recorded whose cells these are; they may come from a transplant donor. Sequenced: blood, either unsorted or a sorted T cell fraction (not recorded which).

CDR3 in amino acids: CASSFRDGSDGYTF. CDR3 nucleotides: TGTGCCAGCAGTTTTCGGGACGGATCGGATGGCTACACCTTC. The chain links TRBV6-5 to TRBJ1-2, with D possibly matching TRBD1 (5 bases). CDR3 length: 14 amino acids. Germline V CDR1 and CDR2: MNHEY, SVGAGI. Trimming took off 4 bases at V and 6 bases at J, with 15 bases between the two ends.